The 19 T cell receptor beta chains in this list originate from one sample, sequenced in a study of blood T cell repertoires in COVID-19. Assay used: immunoSEQ multiplex PCR; TCRdb lists only in-frame clones, some missing. The sample includes 390,000 or so clones, about nine tenths of them seen just once. The sequenced sample consisted of peripheral blood. All receptors derive from a young woman with active or convalescent COVID-19.

In its sample, this clone was seen once. The rearrangement links TRBV6-5 to TRBJ2-5; maybe TRBD2 (6 bases). The germline V gene has CDR1 MNHEY and CDR2 SVGAGI. This CDR3 region has 15 residues. The V gene lost 6 bases and the J gene lost 2 bases, with 16 bases spanning the gap. The DNA of the CDR3 is TGTGCCAGCAGGCGACTTTTGGGGGGACAAGAGACCCAGTACTTC. Protein sequence: CASRRLLGGQETQYF.

This sequence joins TRBV6-5 and TRBJ1-4, with a weak D call TRBD1 (5 bases). The CDR3 extends over 16 amino acids. Trimming left V 0 bases short and J 8 bases short, with 16 bases between. Germline V gene data show CDR1 as MNHEY and CDR2 as SVGAGI. CDR3 region: CASSYSLGPAGEKLFF. The CDR3 region has the DNA TGTGCCAGCAGTTACTCGTTGGGGCCAGCGGGGGAAAAACTGTTTTTT.

J is TRBJ1-1 and V is TRBV27; D is perhaps TRBD1 (6 bases). The CDR3 covers 15 residues. Trimming removed 4 bases from V and 4 bases from J, with 16 bases in between. Germline CDR1 and CDR2: MNHEY and SMNVEV (reference sequence). The chain's CDR3 is CASSSPQGRGTEAFF. CDR3 DNA sequence: TGTGCCAGCAGTTCACCTCAGGGGAGGGGCACTGAAGCTTTCTTT.

This chain connects TRBV10-2 to TRBJ2-1, with D possibly TRBD1 on 5 matching bases. Trimming cost V 6 bases and J 7 bases, with 16 bases left between them. CDR1 WSHSY and CDR2 SAAADI come from the germline V gene. The CDR3 spans 14 residues. The CDR3 nucleotides are TGCGCCAGCAGAAGGACATCGAACGGGAATGAGCAGTTCTTC. Protein product: CASRRTSNGNEQFF.

V gene TRBV19 combines with J gene TRBJ2-7; 9 bases line up with TRBD1. The V gene's germline CDR1 is LNHDA and CDR2 SQIVND (reference sequence). This CDR3 is 15 amino acids long. J was trimmed by 3 bases and V by 3 bases; bases with no gene match: 6. The CDR3 here is CASSMEGQGNYEQYF. The CDR3 bases are TGTGCCAGTAGTATGGAGGGACAGGGAAACTACGAGCAGTACTTC.

This chain joins TRBV5-1 and TRBJ2-3; a weak D match, TRBD2 (5 bases). This CDR3 contains 14 residues. Trimming removed 0 bases from V and 5 bases from J, with 10 bases in between. Germline V gene lookup returns CDR1 SGHRS and CDR2 YFSETQ. This chain's CDR3 is CASSLGGYGDTQYF. The CDR3 DNA reads as TGCGCCAGCAGCTTGGGAGGGTACGGAGATACGCAGTATTTT.

Concerning this clone itself: Within the sample, other DNA sequences also encode this same CDR3. The chain links TRBV6-4 to TRBJ2-1; unclear D gene. V was clipped by 0 bases and J by 0 bases, with 9 bases between them. The CDR3 extends over 16 amino acids. Germline V lookup: CDR1 MRHNA, CDR2 SNTAGT. The CDR3 DNA is TGTGCCAGCAGTGACTCGAGTCGCGGCTCCTACAATGAGCAGTTCTTC. Amino acids: CASSDSSRGSYNEQFF.

This clone has just a few counts. The rearrangement joins TRBV4-1 to TRBJ2-2; D remains ambiguous. V lost 1 base to trimming and J lost 2 bases, with 11 bases between them. The CDR3 covers 16 residues. Germline V gene lookup returns CDR1 MGHRA and CDR2 YSYEKL. Written as DNA, the CDR3 is TGCGCCAGCAGCCAAGTCTTGGGCTCCAACACCGGGGAGCTGTTTTTT. Translated: CASSQVLGSNTGELFF.

This sequence joins TRBV12-3 or TRBV12-4 and TRBJ1-2, with D unclear. The V end was cut by 4 bases, the J end by 0 bases, with 6 bases between. There are 13 residues in the CDR3. The CDR3 DNA sequence: TGTGCCAGCAGTTCATCGGCTAACTATGGCTACACCTTC. Its protein product is CASSSSANYGYTF.

The chain is built from TRBV18 and TRBJ2-3; 10 nucleotides agree with TRBD2. J gave up 1 base and V 4 bases, and 5 bases lay outside the gene matches. Germline V CDR1 and CDR2: KGHSH, LQKENI. The CDR3 has 16 residues. In nucleotides, the CDR3 is TGTGCCAGCTCACAACCCGGACTAGCGGGCACAGATACGCAGTATTTT. This sequence encodes CASSQPGLAGTDTQYF.

The gene calls are TRBV29-1 and TRBJ1-2; D gene uncertain. Germline lookup yields CDR1 SQVTM and CDR2 ANQGSEA. The CDR3 runs 11 residues. Between the trimmed V and J ends, which lost 7 bases and 4 bases, there was a span of 10 bases. CDR3 loop: CSALALYGYTF. The CDR3 bases are TGCAGCGCCTTAGCCCTCTATGGCTACACCTTC.

The chain recombines TRBV2 with TRBJ1-1; 7 nucleotides agree with TRBD1. The CDR3 consists of 14 residues. Germline V gives CDR1 SNHLY, CDR2 FYNNEI. The trim removed 4 bases at V and 6 bases at J, leaving 8 bases unmatched. As DNA, the CDR3 is TGTGCCAGCAGTGCGGACAGGCCCCTACCTGAAGCTTTCTTT. It codes for CASSADRPLPEAFF.

This rearrangement joins TRBV21-1 to TRBJ1-2; the D call in the table, TRBD1, was not verified against the DNA. TRBV21-1 is designated a pseudogene. CDR3 length: 15 residues. CDR3 sequence reads: CASSKEPGGRYGYTF. The CDR3, as DNA: TGTGCCAGCAGCAAAGAACCAGGGGGGCGCTATGGCTACACCTTC.

The rearrangement joins TRBV6-5 to TRBJ1-1; unclear D gene. The V end lost 7 bases, the J end lost 3 bases, and 18 bases lay between the germline ends. Germline CDR1 is MNHEY and CDR2 is SVGAGI. The CDR3 totals 15 residues. This CDR3 is CASTLPGSRDTEAFF. In DNA, the CDR3 is TGTGCCAGCACCCTACCGGGGTCCCGGGACACTGAAGCTTTCTTT.

The genes are TRBV7-2 and TRBJ2-5, with D uncertain. The germline gives CDR1 SGHTA, CDR2 FQGNSA. With 3 bases removed from V and 2 bases from J, the gap between germline ends came to 7 bases. The CDR3 loop spans 13 amino acids. CDR3 bases: TGTGCCAGCAGCTTCTGGGCACAAGAGACCCAGTACTTC. Translation: CASSFWAQETQYF.

The V gene is TRBV5-1, the J gene TRBJ1-3; D possibly corresponds to TRBD1 (6 bases). V lost 0 bases and J lost 0, with 10 bases in between. Germline CDR1 SGHRS, CDR2 YFSETQ. CDR3 size: 16 residues. The CDR3 is CASSLGGHYSGNTIYF. CDR3 DNA: TGCGCCAGCAGCTTGGGGGGACACTACTCTGGAAACACCATATATTTT.

The chain is built from TRBV24-1 and TRBJ2-1; 7 nucleotides align to TRBD2. The CDR3 spans 17 residues. CDR1 KGHDR and CDR2 SFDVKD come from the germline V gene. Trimming took 4 bases from V and 3 from J; bases not matched to a gene: 11. The CDR3 loop is CATSDGTGTTNYNEQFF. In DNA form, the CDR3 reads TGTGCCACCAGTGACGGCACCGGGACTACAAACTACAATGAGCAGTTCTTC.

V usage is TRBV10-1 and J usage is TRBJ1-6; 7 bases fit TRBD1. V dropped 2 bases and J dropped 10; count of bases not matched to a gene: 5. Germline CDR1 and CDR2: WNHNN and SYGVQD (reference sequence). The CDR3 extends over 14 amino acids. The CDR3 protein is CASSELGDSSPLHF. The CDR3 DNA is TGCGCCAGCAGTGAGCTAGGGGACAGCTCACCCCTCCACTTT.

The chain carries TRBV11-2 and TRBJ2-2, with D tentatively TRBD1 (5 bases). The CDR3 consists of 17 residues. Trimming removed 0 bases from V and 1 base from J, with 12 bases in between. Germline CDR1 SGHAT, CDR2 FQNNGV. DNA for the CDR3: TGTGCCAGCAGCTTAGATCCCTCAGGGTGGAACACCGGGGAGCTGTTTTTT. It specifies CASSLDPSGWNTGELFF. Full variable domain (outside the CDR3, taken from reference TRBV11-2 and TRBJ2-2): EAGVAQSPRYKIIEKRQSVAFWCNPISGHATLYWYQQILGQGPKLLIQFQNNGVVDDSQLPKDRFSAERLKGVDSTLKIQPAKLEDSAVYLCASSLDPSGWNTGELFFGEGSRLTVL.